This section outlines one T cell receptor (beta chain) sequence together with its context. The data originate from a study of identical twins. Germline-derived CDR1 and CDR2 are MGHRA and YSYEKL. The CDR3 has 16 residues. Unmatched junction bases numbered 7, after V lost 0 bases and J lost 3 bases. cDNA carried unique molecular identifiers, and a universal primer site was added by template switching. MiXCR, run by TCRdb on the 5' RACE reads, gives a single entry per CDR3 protein. The sample lists around 1.7 million distinct CDR3 sequences, about 32% occurring once. This chain joins TRBV4-1 and TRBJ2-7; 8 bases line up with TRBD2. The source material was cord blood. The receptor's source is a newborn girl in good health. The CDR3 DNA sequence: TGCGCCAGCAGCCAAGATCGCCAGCGGGGGCTCTACGAGCAGTACTTC. The encoded protein is CASSQDRQRGLYEQYF.